The 18 T cell receptor beta chains given below trace back to one sample, sequenced in a study of T-cell memory formation after mild COVID-19. TCRdb re-derived calls from the 5' RACE reads in MiXCR, one entry per CDR3 protein. The sample consists of about 110,000 distinct CDR3 sequences, about an eighth of them appearing once. The specimen sequenced was PBMCs or a T cell subset sorted from them (not recorded which). These receptors came from a man aged 18-30 years who had mild COVID-19 (a few samples of this study predate the infection). Cell type and time point are not known.

The table lists this clonotype with a few counts. This sequence joins TRBV2 and TRBJ1-5, with 9 positions matching TRBD1. The CDR3 is 14 residues long. V shed 8 bases, J shed 3 bases, and the junction held 5 bases outside the gene matches. Germline-derived CDR1 and CDR2 are SNHLY and FYNNEI. In DNA form, the CDR3 reads TGTGCCAGCTGGGACAGGGATCCCAATCAGCCCCAGCATTTT. This sequence encodes CASWDRDPNQPQHF.

This clonotype was detected only a few times. V is TRBV28 and J is TRBJ1-4, with D possibly TRBD1 on 5 matching bases. Between the trimmed V and J ends, which lost 7 bases and 3 bases, there was a span of 18 bases. Germline values: CDR1 MDHEN, CDR2 SYDVKM. The CDR3 loop spans 16 amino acids. CDR3 in DNA: TGTGCCAGCACCGGAGGATGGGGCGCTTCTAATGAAAAACTGTTTTTT. Encoded protein: CASTGGWGASNEKLFF.

V is TRBV15 and J is TRBJ2-5; maybe TRBD1 (6 bases). The CDR3 has 13 residues. Trimming left V 5 bases short and J 2 bases short, with 9 bases between. Germline V lookup: CDR1 LNHNV, CDR2 YYDKDF (reference sequence). The CDR3 sequence is CATSDTGQETQYF. CDR3 nucleotide sequence: TGTGCCACCAGCGACACAGGGCAAGAGACCCAGTACTTC.

The chain combines TRBV7-3 with TRBJ2-2; 8 bases line up with TRBD2. Germline V CDR1 and CDR2: SGHTA, FQGTGA. The junction had 3 bases not matched to a gene; V was cut back by 0 bases and J by 0 bases. CDR3 size: 17 residues. CDR3 in amino acids: CASSLTSGGANTGELFF. Here the CDR3 DNA reads TGTGCCAGCAGCTTAACCAGCGGGGGTGCGAACACCGGGGAGCTGTTTTTT.

Here the CDR3 DNA reads TGTGCCAGCAGCGAGGATCCCGGGGCGCGTGACATTCAGTACTTC. It specifies CASSEDPGARDIQYF. The chain is built from TRBV5-4 and TRBJ2-4; possibly TRBD1 or TRBD2 for D (5 bases each). The CDR3 has 15 residues. Trimming took 4 bases from V and 8 from J, leaving 19 bases between them. Per germline, CDR1 SGHNT and CDR2 YYREEE (reference sequence).

This clonotype was seen more than once but under ten times. The rearrangement uses TRBV4-1 and TRBJ1-5, with D possibly being TRBD1 (5 bases). The germline gives CDR1 MGHRA, CDR2 YSYEKL. There are 15 residues in the CDR3. Trimming removed 1 base at V and 2 bases at J, with 9 bases between. The CDR3 here is CASSQGPGGNQPQHF. In DNA form, the CDR3 reads TGCGCCAGCAGCCAAGGGCCGGGGGGCAATCAGCCCCAGCATTTT.

This sequence joins TRBV9 and TRBJ1-2; 9 nucleotides agree with TRBD1. Germline trimming cut 0 bases from V and 5 bases from J; bases unmatched to any gene: 5. The CDR3 has 15 amino acids. In germline, CDR1 is SGDLS, CDR2 YYNGEE. CDR3 coding DNA: TGTGCCAGCAGCGTAGATCGGACAGGGGCTTATGGCTACACCTTC. Protein: CASSVDRTGAYGYTF. The full variable domain, rest sourced from reference TRBV9 and TRBJ1-2, is DSGVTQTPKHLITATGQRVTLRCSPRSGDLSVYWYQQSLDQGLQFLIQYYNGEERAKGNILERFSAQQFPDLHSELNLSSLELGDSALYFCASSVDRTGAYGYTFGSGTRLTVV.

The chain joins TRBV13 to TRBJ2-2; D is unresolved. The CDR3 contains 13 residues. V lost 5 bases, J lost 6 bases, and 10 bases lay in between. Germline V gives CDR1 PRHDT, CDR2 FYEKMQ (reference sequence). This chain's CDR3 is CASSRPPSGELFF. For the CDR3, the DNA is TGTGCCAGCAGCAGGCCCCCGTCCGGGGAGCTGTTTTTT.

The V and J genes are TRBV5-5 and TRBJ2-7; 7 bases agree with TRBD1. Per the germline V gene, CDR1 is SGHKS and CDR2 is YYEKEE (reference sequence). The CDR3 is made up of 14 amino acids. V shed 4 bases and J 3 bases; nucleotides not matched to a gene: 7. CDR3 sequence (DNA): TGTGCCAGCAGCACCGGGACAGTCGTCTACGAGCAGTACTTC. This codes for CASSTGTVVYEQYF.

The CDR3 DNA follows: TGTGCCAGCACGGACAGGGGCACTGAAGCTTTCTTT. Residues: CASTDRGTEAFF. V and J are TRBV27 and TRBJ1-1; 9 bases match TRBD1. Germline assignment: CDR1 MNHEY and CDR2 SMNVEV (reference sequence). V trimming: 7 bases; J trimming: 4 bases; junction bases outside the gene matches: 1. This CDR3 spans 12 amino acids.

The chain couples TRBV27 to TRBJ1-1, with D tentatively TRBD1 (5 bases). The ends were cut back, 6 bases at V and 7 bases at J, with 15 bases in the middle. In germline, CDR1 is MNHEY, CDR2 SMNVEV (reference sequence). This CDR3 comprises 13 residues. In DNA form, the CDR3 reads TGTGCCAGCAGGGCAGGCGAAGGGGTTGAAGCTTTCTTT. This encodes CASRAGEGVEAFF.

The chain has TRBV28 and TRBJ2-7; D is possibly TRBD1 (5 bases). Deletions cut 5 bases from V and 2 bases from J, with 22 bases between. Germline loops: CDR1 MDHEN, CDR2 SYDVKM. The CDR3 consists of 17 residues. The CDR3 DNA follows: TGTGCCAGCAGTACCCCTATGGGATGGGGCTTAACCTACGAGCAGTACGTC. The encoded protein is CASSTPMGWGLTYEQYV.

V usage is TRBV15 and J usage is TRBJ1-2; 8 bases map to TRBD1. This CDR3 is built from 14 residues. Germline loops: CDR1 LNHNV, CDR2 YYDKDF (reference sequence). Losses at the gene ends were 5 bases for V and 8 bases for J; bases not matched to a gene: 10. The CDR3 sequence: CATSPEGRGPGYTF. CDR3 nucleotide sequence: TGTGCCACCAGCCCCGAGGGCAGGGGGCCAGGCTACACCTTC.

The chain is built from TRBV20-1 and TRBJ2-7; D gene ambiguous. The CDR3 extends over 14 amino acids. Trimming took off 0 bases at V and 2 bases at J, with 11 bases between the two ends. Looked up from germline, CDR1 is DFQATT and CDR2 is SNEGSKA (reference sequence). The CDR3 loop reads CSARDVEFPYEQYF. CDR3 nucleotide sequence: TGCAGTGCTAGAGATGTAGAATTCCCCTACGAGCAGTACTTC.

This clonotype has a count of ten or more. This chain joins TRBV12-3 or TRBV12-4 and TRBJ2-2, with 9 bases aligning to TRBD2. Trimming removed 5 bases from V and 1 base from J; junction bases left unmatched: 2. CDR3 length equals 15 residues. CDR3 loop: CASSLTSGNTGELFF. CDR3 sequence (DNA): TGTGCCAGCAGTCTGACTAGCGGGAACACCGGGGAGCTGTTTTTT.

The sample holds many counts of this clonotype. V usage is TRBV3-1 and J usage is TRBJ2-3, with no clear D. Deletions cut 4 bases from V and 6 bases from J, with 17 bases between. CDR1 is LGHDT, CDR2 YNNKEL, per germline (reference sequence). The CDR3 covers 15 residues. For the CDR3, the DNA is TGTGCCAGCAGCCCGGCAGCCCCGATTGGGGATACGCAGTATTTT. This codes for CASSPAAPIGDTQYF.

The chain combines TRBV4-3 with TRBJ2-7, with D tentatively TRBD1 (6 bases). The CDR3 is 13 residues long. CDR1 is LGHNA and CDR2 is YSLEER in the germline V gene. The V end was cut by 3 bases, the J end by 4 bases, with 10 bases between. For the CDR3, the DNA is TGCGCCAGCAGCCACTCGAGGGGGTACGAGCAGTACTTC. It is translated as CASSHSRGYEQYF.

This CDR3 reads CASSYGGVGNQPQHF. The CDR3 DNA follows: TGTGCCAGCAGTTACGGGGGGGTAGGCAATCAGCCCCAGCATTTT. The gene calls are TRBV6-2 or TRBV6-3 and TRBJ1-5; D might be TRBD1 (5 bases). V was trimmed by 2 bases and J by 2 bases, leaving 10 bases between them. The CDR3 runs to 15 residues. Germline V gene data show CDR1 as MNHEY and CDR2 as SVGEGT.